The 12 T cell receptor beta chains reported below all come from one sample, sequenced in a study of blood T cells in healthy people across ages. A second PCR, run for 7 to 11 cycles, used a sample-barcoded 5' primer plus a J-beta primer mix. Each CDR3 protein is one row after TCRdb ran MiXCR on the 5' RACE reads. Of 1.5 million to 2 million distinct CDR3 sequences in the sample, 28% were seen once. The sequenced material came from blood. These receptors all stem from a woman between 25 and 40 years old in good health.

V gene TRBV5-6 combines with J gene TRBJ1-2; 9 nucleotides line up with TRBD1. The CDR3 totals 16 residues. From germline, CDR1 is SGHDT and CDR2 YYEEEE. V lost 4 bases and J lost 3; bases outside the gene matches: 10. The CDR3 is CASSELSGQGDYGYTF. Here the CDR3 DNA reads TGTGCCAGCAGCGAGTTATCGGGACAGGGTGACTATGGCTACACCTTC.

This CDR3 reads CSAKAGGGIYNEQFF. Written as DNA, the CDR3 is TGCAGTGCTAAAGCTGGCGGGGGGATATACAATGAGCAGTTCTTC. The chain couples TRBV20-1 to TRBJ2-1; 8 nucleotides line up with TRBD2. Germline-derived CDR1 and CDR2 are DFQATT and SNEGSKA (reference sequence). V was pared by 4 bases and J by 4 bases, with 9 bases of the junction left unmatched. The CDR3 contains 15 residues.

This clonotype has at least ten counts. This sequence joins TRBV27 and TRBJ2-5, with D perhaps TRBD2 (6 bases). This CDR3 is built from 13 residues. The germline V gene encodes CDR1 MNHEY and CDR2 SMNVEV (reference sequence). The V gene lost 8 bases and the J gene lost 4 bases, with 14 bases spanning the gap. The CDR3 DNA sequence: TGTGCCAGCCGGCTCGGGGGAACAGAGACCCAGTACTTC. It codes for CASRLGGTETQYF.

This clonotype showed up just a few times. The chain is built from TRBV20-1 and TRBJ2-3; 8 nucleotides align to TRBD2. This CDR3 region has 16 residues. Trimming took 7 bases from V and 2 from J; bases not matched to a gene: 14. CDR1 and CDR2 (germline): DFQATT, SNEGSKA (reference sequence). The CDR3 DNA is TGCAGTGTTGAGTTGGCTAGCGGGCGATACACAGATACGCAGTATTTT. It yields the protein CSVELASGRYTDTQYF.

Ten or more counts support this clonotype. In DNA, the CDR3 is TGTGCCAGCAGTTATTGGGACACCCAAGAGACCCAGTACTTC. Translating gives CASSYWDTQETQYF. The V gene is TRBV7-9, the J gene TRBJ2-5, with D tentatively TRBD1 (6 bases). Germline-derived CDR1 and CDR2 are SEHNR and FQNEAQ (reference sequence). Trimming took off 6 bases at V and 1 base at J, with 12 bases between the two ends. The length of the CDR3 is 14 residues.

The chain has TRBV3-1 and TRBJ2-3; D not resolved. The germline V gene encodes CDR1 LGHDT and CDR2 YNNKEL (reference sequence). This CDR3 spans 16 amino acids. Trimming removed 0 bases from V and 6 bases from J, with 16 bases in between. CDR3 sequence: CASSQDSRTAPDTQYF. CDR3 coding DNA: TGTGCCAGCAGCCAAGATTCAAGGACCGCGCCGGATACGCAGTATTTT.

This clonotype was counted a few times. The chain carries TRBV28 and TRBJ1-1; the D is unclear. The CDR3 length is 15 residues. Trimming shortened V by 2 bases and J by 1 base, and 11 bases separated the two germline ends. Germline CDR1 and CDR2: MDHEN and SYDVKM. The CDR3 coding sequence is TGTGCCAGCAGTTTACCTCGAACGGAGAACACTGAAGCTTTCTTT. Protein: CASSLPRTENTEAFF.

This clonotype was detected only a few times. CDR3 residues: CASSPAGAGKTQYF. The CDR3 DNA sequence: TGTGCCAGCAGCCCCGCAGGGGCCGGGAAGACCCAGTACTTC. The chain combines TRBV7-9 with TRBJ2-5, with D possibly matching TRBD1 (6 bases). CDR3 size: 14 residues. Germline V gene data show CDR1 as SEHNR and CDR2 as FQNEAQ (reference sequence). V gave up 5 bases and J gave up 6 bases, with 16 bases separating them.

This clonotype was seen ten or more times. This rearrangement joins TRBV6-5 to TRBJ2-3; D ambiguous. This CDR3 spans 15 amino acids. V lost 0 bases and J 0 bases, leaving 7 bases between the germline ends. Germline assignment: CDR1 MNHEY and CDR2 SVGAGI. This chain's CDR3 is CASSYSRPSTDTQYF. As DNA, the CDR3 is TGTGCCAGCAGTTACTCGCGGCCAAGCACAGATACGCAGTATTTT.

The table lists this clonotype with many counts. The rearrangement uses TRBV20-1 and TRBJ2-1, with no clear D. This CDR3 comprises 11 residues. Germline values: CDR1 DFQATT, CDR2 SNEGSKA (reference sequence). Trimming stripped 3 bases from V and 10 bases from J, with 10 bases between. For the CDR3, the DNA is TGCAGTGCTAGGGGGATGGGAGAGCAGTTCTTC. This codes for CSARGMGEQFF.

The CDR3 loop is CASSPRASSTDTQYF. The DNA of the CDR3 is TGTGCCAGCTCACCAAGGGCATCTAGCACAGATACGCAGTATTTT. This chain uses TRBV18 with TRBJ2-3; D is unresolved. The germline V gene has CDR1 KGHSH and CDR2 LQKENI. Trimming shortened V by 2 bases and J by 0 bases, and 9 bases separated the two germline ends. CDR3 length: 15 residues.

The V and J genes are TRBV5-1 and TRBJ2-3; 10 nucleotides align to TRBD1. V shed 4 bases, J shed 6 bases, and the junction held 11 bases outside the gene matches. CDR3 length: 16 amino acids. Per the germline V gene, CDR1 is SGHRS and CDR2 is YFSETQ. The CDR3 coding sequence is TGCGCCAGCAGCCGGGGACAGGGGACGACGCAGGATACGCAGTATTTT. Translated, it gives CASSRGQGTTQDTQYF.